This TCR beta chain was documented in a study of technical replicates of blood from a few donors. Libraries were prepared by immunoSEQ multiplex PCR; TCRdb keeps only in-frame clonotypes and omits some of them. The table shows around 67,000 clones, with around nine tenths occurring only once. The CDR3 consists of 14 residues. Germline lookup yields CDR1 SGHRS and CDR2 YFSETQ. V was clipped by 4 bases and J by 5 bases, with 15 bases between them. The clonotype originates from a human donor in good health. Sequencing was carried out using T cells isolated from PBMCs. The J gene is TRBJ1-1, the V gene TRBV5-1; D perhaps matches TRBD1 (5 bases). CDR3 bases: TGCGCCAGCAGCCCCCTCAGGCGGGGGACTGAAGCTTTCTTT. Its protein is CASSPLRRGTEAFF.